These 32 T cell receptor beta chains came from one sample sequenced in a study of blood T cell dynamics during melanoma immunotherapy. Stated time point: pre-treatment baseline. Clones were read by immunoSEQ multiplex PCR, and TCRdb kept only the in-frame ones, dropping some. The sample yields some 14,000 clones, 65% to 90% seen once. This specimen consisted of blood, obtained from a patient treated with checkpoint blockade. The receptors were sampled from a human donor with melanoma.

As concerns this clone: The conserved phenylalanine or tryptophan normally closing the CDR3 is absent here, so this likely arose from a read error. It is unclear where the CDR3 begins or ends on the DNA, so no DNA is shown, and the CDR3 is as TCRdb lists it. The rearrangement joins TRBV21-1 to TRBJ1-4. TRBV21-1 is designated a pseudogene. 13 amino acids form the CDR3, both terminal residues included. This chain's CDR3 is CASSKGTQGAGRG.

V and J are TRBV7-9 and TRBJ2-3; TRBD2 might be the D (6 bases). V lost 3 bases, J lost 2 bases, and 12 bases lay in between. CDR1 is SEHNR, CDR2 FQNEAQ, per germline (reference sequence). CDR3 length equals 15 residues. This CDR3 reads CASSFGRRTTDTQYF. In nucleotides, the CDR3 is TGTGCCAGCAGCTTTGGGAGGCGCACCACAGATACGCAGTATTTT.

The chain employs TRBV5-1 and TRBJ2-2; TRBD2 is a possible D gene (7 bases). Trimming shortened V by 2 bases and J by 0 bases, and 14 bases separated the two germline ends. Per germline, CDR1 SGHRS and CDR2 YFSETQ. The CDR3 has 17 residues. CDR3 sequence reads: CASSFPRGAANTGELFF. In DNA form, the CDR3 reads TGCGCCAGCAGCTTCCCCCGGGGGGCGGCGAACACCGGGGAGCTGTTTTTT.

The chain carries TRBV7-2 and TRBJ2-3; D is unclear. Germline CDR1 is SGHTA and CDR2 is FQGNSA. V lost 3 bases and J 0 bases, leaving 7 bases between the germline ends. The CDR3 has 14 amino acids. The CDR3, as DNA: TGTGCCAGCAGCTTCCTGACGAGCACAGATACGCAGTATTTT. As protein: CASSFLTSTDTQYF.

This chain joins TRBV9 and TRBJ2-3; D perhaps matches TRBD2 (6 bases). V was cut by 0 bases and J by 0 bases, with 8 bases left in between. The CDR3 spans 15 residues. Germline V CDR1 and CDR2: SGDLS, YYNGEE. CDR3 bases: TGTGCCAGCAGCGTAGTTGGGACTAGCACAGATACGCAGTATTTT. Its protein is CASSVVGTSTDTQYF.

The chain employs TRBV5-5 and TRBJ1-2; a weak D match, TRBD1 (5 bases). The CDR3 has 14 residues. V dropped 2 bases and J dropped 5 bases, with 13 bases sitting between them. The germline CDR1 and CDR2 sequences are SGHKS and YYEKEE (reference sequence). The CDR3 loop reads CASSFEAGTYGYTF. The CDR3, as DNA: TGTGCCAGCAGCTTCGAAGCGGGGACGTATGGCTACACCTTC.

V is TRBV30 and J is TRBJ1-1, with 7 bases matching TRBD1. The CDR3 is made up of 13 amino acids. Germline V gives CDR1 GTSNPN, CDR2 SVGIG (reference sequence). With 5 bases clipped from V and 3 bases from J, the junction kept 6 bases outside the gene matches. In DNA form, the CDR3 reads TGTGCCTGGTCCCGGGACAGTGACACTGAAGCTTTCTTT. Translated: CAWSRDSDTEAFF.

This clone appeared a few times. J is TRBJ2-1 and V is TRBV2, with 7 bases lining up with TRBD2. Trimming removed 11 bases from V and 6 bases from J; junction bases left unmatched: 4. The CDR3 sequence is 11 residues long. CDR1 and CDR2 from the germline V gene are SNHLY and FYNNEI. The CDR3 DNA reads as TGTGCCTCAGGCGGGGGCAATGAGCAGTTCTTC. It is translated as CASGGGNEQFF.

This clone has only a few counts. The J gene is TRBJ1-2, the V gene TRBV5-4; perhaps TRBD1 as D (6 bases). Per the germline V gene, CDR1 is SGHNT and CDR2 is YYREEE (reference sequence). The CDR3 runs 15 residues. The V gene lost 2 bases and the J gene lost 4 bases, with 15 bases spanning the gap. CDR3 loop: CASSFAQGSSYGYTF. CDR3 nucleotide sequence: TGTGCCAGCAGCTTCGCACAGGGCTCATCCTATGGCTACACCTTC.

The DNA for the CDR3 is TGTGCCAGTAGTATGGTGAACACTGAAGCTTTCTTT. Translated: CASSMVNTEAFF. The chain has TRBV19 and TRBJ1-1; the D is unclear. The V gene lost 3 bases and the J gene lost 0 bases, with 2 bases spanning the gap. This CDR3 contains 12 residues. Germline V gene sequence: CDR1 LNHDA, CDR2 SQIVND (reference sequence).

The chain has TRBV19 and TRBJ1-2; unclear D gene. Germline V gene lookup returns CDR1 LNHDA and CDR2 SQIVND (reference sequence). This CDR3 comprises 15 residues. The V and J ends lost 5 bases and 0 bases respectively, with 13 bases between them. The CDR3 protein is CASSRLDIANYGYTF. The CDR3, as DNA: TGTGCCAGTAGTCGCTTAGACATAGCTAACTATGGCTACACCTTC. Based on the CDR3 plus reference TRBV19 and TRBJ1-2, the full variable domain is DGGITQSPKYLFRKEGQNVTLSCEQNLNHDAMYWYRQDPGQGLRLIYYSQIVNDFQKGDIAEGYSVSREKKESFPLTVTSAQKNPTAFYLCASSRLDIANYGYTFGSGTRLTVV.

The V and J genes are TRBV18 and TRBJ2-7; 9 positions match TRBD1. The trim removed 4 bases at V and 0 bases at J, leaving 4 bases unmatched. The germline V gene encodes CDR1 KGHSH and CDR2 LQKENI. The CDR3 is 15 amino acids. This CDR3 is CASSLGTGNSYEQYF. The DNA for the CDR3 is TGTGCCAGCTCACTCGGGACAGGGAACTCCTACGAGCAGTACTTC.

This chain uses TRBV2 with TRBJ1-6; D may be TRBD1 (5 bases). V was shortened by 3 bases and J by 6 bases, with 12 bases between the two germline ends. The V gene's germline CDR1 is SNHLY and CDR2 FYNNEI. CDR3 length equals 15 residues. The CDR3 protein is CASSDGDRFNSPLHF. Here the CDR3 DNA reads TGTGCCAGCAGTGACGGAGACAGATTTAATTCACCCCTCCACTTT.

J is TRBJ1-2 and V is TRBV18; D possibly corresponds to TRBD1 (6 bases). Germline lookup yields CDR1 KGHSH and CDR2 LQKENI. The CDR3 runs to 13 residues. The V and J ends lost 2 bases and 6 bases respectively, with 10 bases between them. This CDR3 reads CASSPVAGDGYTF. In nucleotides, the CDR3 is TGTGCCAGCTCACCAGTGGCAGGGGATGGCTACACCTTC.

The chain links TRBV12-5 to TRBJ1-1; 7 bases line up with TRBD1. The CDR3 covers 15 residues. Losses at the gene ends were 2 bases for V and 5 bases for J; bases not matched to a gene: 8. Germline V gene sequence: CDR1 LGHNT, CDR2 FRNRAP. This CDR3 is CASGLTRTGGTEAFF. The CDR3 DNA is TGTGCTAGTGGTTTGACCAGGACAGGTGGGACTGAAGCTTTCTTT.

This chain uses TRBV7-2 with TRBJ1-5; D might be TRBD1 (5 bases). CDR1 and CDR2 from the germline V gene are SGHTA and FQGNSA. Trimming left V 5 bases short and J 4 bases short, with 9 bases between. The CDR3 contains 13 residues. The CDR3 here is CASSTGKNQPQHF. The CDR3 nucleotides are TGTGCCAGCAGCACAGGCAAAAATCAGCCCCAGCATTTT.

The chain employs TRBV5-1 and TRBJ1-2, with D unclear. V gave up 0 bases and J gave up 3 bases, with 6 bases separating them. The CDR3 runs 13 residues. Looked up from germline, CDR1 is SGHRS and CDR2 is YFSETQ. The CDR3 nucleotides are TGCGCCAGCAGCTTGGGGGGAGACTATGGCTACACCTTC. Its translation is CASSLGGDYGYTF.

This clone was recorded only once. The rearrangement uses TRBV6-1 and TRBJ1-5; D is undetermined. CDR3 size: 19 residues. The germline CDR1 and CDR2 sequences are MNHNS and SASEGT. Trimming left V 2 bases short and J 2 bases short, with 22 bases between. The CDR3 protein is CASSEKIGGASEGNQPQHF. DNA for the CDR3: TGTGCCAGCAGTGAAAAAATAGGAGGAGCCTCCGAGGGCAATCAGCCCCAGCATTTT.

The V gene is TRBV5-4, the J gene TRBJ1-3; 9 nucleotides match TRBD1. This CDR3 contains 16 residues. Trimming removed 3 bases from V and 0 bases from J; junction bases left unmatched: 4. Germline V gives CDR1 SGHNT, CDR2 YYREEE (reference sequence). The CDR3: CASSSDRGYSGNTIYF. CDR3 nucleotides: TGTGCCAGCAGCTCGGACAGGGGTTACTCTGGAAACACCATATATTTT.

Relative to its sample, this clone is large (0.1 to 1%). The chain links TRBV11-2 to TRBJ2-3, with TRBD2 matching 7 bases. The V gene's germline CDR1 is SGHAT and CDR2 FQNNGV. Trimming cost V 1 base and J 1 base; bases outside gene matches: 2. The CDR3 is 15 residues long. The CDR3: CASSLVSGGTDTQYF. Here the CDR3 DNA reads TGTGCCAGCAGCTTAGTGAGCGGGGGCACAGATACGCAGTATTTT.

This clone was counted once. This rearrangement joins TRBV7-8 to TRBJ2-5; a weak D match, TRBD2 (5 bases). Germline-derived CDR1 and CDR2 are SGHVS and FQNEAQ. V was cut by 6 bases and J by 1 base, with 12 bases left in between. The CDR3 extends over 14 amino acids. The CDR3 loop reads CASSPAEIQETQYF. CDR3 bases: TGTGCCAGCAGTCCAGCGGAGATCCAAGAGACCCAGTACTTC.

The rearrangement links TRBV7-6 to TRBJ2-2, with TRBD1 matching 10 bases. V dropped 5 bases and J dropped 3; count of bases not matched to a gene: 9. Germline V CDR1 and CDR2: SGHVS, FNYEAQ. The CDR3 contains 17 residues. This CDR3 is CASSPIGGQGYTGELFF. DNA of the CDR3: TGTGCCAGCAGCCCAATAGGGGGACAGGGGTACACCGGGGAGCTGTTTTTT.

CDR3 residues: CASSLNSLSGNTIYF. DNA of the CDR3: TGTGCCAGCAGCTTAAACAGCCTCTCTGGAAACACCATATATTTT. The gene calls are TRBV11-2 and TRBJ1-3; no reliable D call. Germline V CDR1 and CDR2: SGHAT, FQNNGV. This CDR3 has 15 amino acids. Trimming took off 2 bases at V and 0 bases at J, with 8 bases between the two ends.

This chain joins TRBV9 and TRBJ1-3; no clear D. V gave up 0 bases and J gave up 0 bases, with 7 bases separating them. The CDR3 loop spans 15 amino acids. Germline V gene data show CDR1 as SGDLS and CDR2 as YYNGEE. The CDR3 DNA is TGTGCCAGCAGCGTAGATCTGAGCTCTGGAAACACCATATATTTT. This sequence encodes CASSVDLSSGNTIYF.

This clone was seen a handful of times. The rearrangement uses TRBV7-2 and TRBJ1-5; no definite D call. This CDR3 contains 13 residues. Germline V CDR1 and CDR2: SGHTA, FQGNSA. V was cut by 2 bases and J by 3 bases, with 5 bases left in between. CDR3 in amino acids: CASSLFPNQPQHF. CDR3 bases: TGTGCCAGCAGCTTATTCCCCAATCAGCCCCAGCATTTT.

The chain combines TRBV29-1 with TRBJ1-1, with 8 bases lining up with TRBD1. This CDR3 is built from 13 residues. The germline gives CDR1 SQVTM, CDR2 ANQGSEA. V shed 7 bases and J 3 bases; nucleotides not matched to a gene: 7. CDR3 sequence reads: CSADRGLDTEAFF. CDR3 sequence (DNA): TGCAGCGCCGACAGGGGCTTGGACACTGAAGCTTTCTTT.

The chain carries TRBV6-5 and TRBJ1-3, with TRBD1 as a possible D gene (5 bases). V shed 6 bases and J shed 0 bases, with 12 bases lying between them. Germline CDR1 and CDR2: MNHEY and SVGAGI. This CDR3 spans 15 amino acids. The CDR3 is CASRTKRGSGNTIYF. The CDR3 DNA is TGTGCCAGCAGAACAAAAAGGGGCTCTGGAAACACCATATATTTT.

This clone appeared a single time. The chain combines TRBV5-5 with TRBJ1-1, with 7 bases identical to TRBD1. The germline V gene encodes CDR1 SGHKS and CDR2 YYEKEE (reference sequence). The CDR3 consists of 15 residues. V was pared by 4 bases and J by 0 bases, with 6 bases of the junction left unmatched. This CDR3 reads CASSVLQGLNTEAFF. For the CDR3, the DNA is TGTGCCAGCAGCGTGCTACAGGGGTTGAACACTGAAGCTTTCTTT. The full variable domain, rest sourced from reference TRBV5-5 and TRBJ1-1, is DAGVTQSPTHLIKTRGQQVTLRCSPISGHKSVSWYQQVLGQGPQFIFQYYEKEERGRGNFPDRFSARQFPNYSSELNVNALLLGDSALYLCASSVLQGLNTEAFFGQGTRLTVV.

The chain has TRBV4-3 and TRBJ1-1; TRBD1 matches 8 bases. This CDR3 region has 15 residues. V dropped 0 bases and J dropped 3; count of bases not matched to a gene: 3. The germline V gene has CDR1 LGHNA and CDR2 YSLEER. The CDR3 sequence is CASSQDQGADTEAFF. CDR3 in DNA: TGCGCCAGCAGCCAAGACCAGGGGGCGGACACTGAAGCTTTCTTT.

The chain is built from TRBV19 and TRBJ2-3, with 8 bases matching TRBD2. There are 15 residues in the CDR3. Unmatched junction bases numbered 6, after V lost 3 bases and J lost 4 bases. Germline V lookup: CDR1 LNHDA, CDR2 SQIVND (reference sequence). The CDR3 region is CASSMVVAGPDTQYF. CDR3 nucleotides: TGTGCCAGTAGTATGGTGGTAGCGGGGCCAGATACGCAGTATTTT.

V is TRBV4-3 and J is TRBJ2-1; a possible D gene is TRBD2 (5 bases). Germline V gene lookup returns CDR1 LGHNA and CDR2 YSLEER. The CDR3 runs to 16 residues. Trimming stripped 0 bases from V and 1 base from J, with 10 bases between. CDR3 nucleotides: TGCGCCAGCAGCCAAGAGATCGGCGGGTCCTACAATGAGCAGTTCTTC. Protein sequence: CASSQEIGGSYNEQFF.

The count of this clone is one. The chain joins TRBV19 to TRBJ1-1; 8 nucleotides match TRBD1. J was trimmed by 5 bases and V by 7 bases; bases with no gene match: 9. The CDR3 is 14 amino acids. Looked up from germline, CDR1 is LNHDA and CDR2 is SQIVND (reference sequence). The chain's CDR3 is CASTLGTGGTEAFF. In DNA form, the CDR3 reads TGTGCCAGTACCTTGGGGACAGGAGGGACTGAAGCTTTCTTT.